Below, one T cell receptor beta chain is given with its context. Trimming cost V 5 bases and J 3 bases, with 7 bases left between them. Looked up from germline, CDR1 is WNHNN and CDR2 is SYGVQD (reference sequence). This CDR3 has 13 residues. This sample was included in a study of shared clonotypes between healthy human individuals. Only in-frame clones appear in the TCRdb table, and some are missing; sequencing was by immunoSEQ multiplex PCR. The repertoire holds 1.4 million to 1.5 million clones, with around 97% as singletons. Material for sequencing was naive CD4+ T cells sorted from blood. The subset: CD45RA+ positively selected. The V gene is TRBV10-1, the J gene TRBJ2-2; no reliable D call. The clonotype originates from a man younger than 40 in good health. The CDR3 sequence is CASSPEHTGELFF. The CDR3, as DNA: TGCGCCAGCAGTCCCGAACACACCGGGGAGCTGTTTTTT.